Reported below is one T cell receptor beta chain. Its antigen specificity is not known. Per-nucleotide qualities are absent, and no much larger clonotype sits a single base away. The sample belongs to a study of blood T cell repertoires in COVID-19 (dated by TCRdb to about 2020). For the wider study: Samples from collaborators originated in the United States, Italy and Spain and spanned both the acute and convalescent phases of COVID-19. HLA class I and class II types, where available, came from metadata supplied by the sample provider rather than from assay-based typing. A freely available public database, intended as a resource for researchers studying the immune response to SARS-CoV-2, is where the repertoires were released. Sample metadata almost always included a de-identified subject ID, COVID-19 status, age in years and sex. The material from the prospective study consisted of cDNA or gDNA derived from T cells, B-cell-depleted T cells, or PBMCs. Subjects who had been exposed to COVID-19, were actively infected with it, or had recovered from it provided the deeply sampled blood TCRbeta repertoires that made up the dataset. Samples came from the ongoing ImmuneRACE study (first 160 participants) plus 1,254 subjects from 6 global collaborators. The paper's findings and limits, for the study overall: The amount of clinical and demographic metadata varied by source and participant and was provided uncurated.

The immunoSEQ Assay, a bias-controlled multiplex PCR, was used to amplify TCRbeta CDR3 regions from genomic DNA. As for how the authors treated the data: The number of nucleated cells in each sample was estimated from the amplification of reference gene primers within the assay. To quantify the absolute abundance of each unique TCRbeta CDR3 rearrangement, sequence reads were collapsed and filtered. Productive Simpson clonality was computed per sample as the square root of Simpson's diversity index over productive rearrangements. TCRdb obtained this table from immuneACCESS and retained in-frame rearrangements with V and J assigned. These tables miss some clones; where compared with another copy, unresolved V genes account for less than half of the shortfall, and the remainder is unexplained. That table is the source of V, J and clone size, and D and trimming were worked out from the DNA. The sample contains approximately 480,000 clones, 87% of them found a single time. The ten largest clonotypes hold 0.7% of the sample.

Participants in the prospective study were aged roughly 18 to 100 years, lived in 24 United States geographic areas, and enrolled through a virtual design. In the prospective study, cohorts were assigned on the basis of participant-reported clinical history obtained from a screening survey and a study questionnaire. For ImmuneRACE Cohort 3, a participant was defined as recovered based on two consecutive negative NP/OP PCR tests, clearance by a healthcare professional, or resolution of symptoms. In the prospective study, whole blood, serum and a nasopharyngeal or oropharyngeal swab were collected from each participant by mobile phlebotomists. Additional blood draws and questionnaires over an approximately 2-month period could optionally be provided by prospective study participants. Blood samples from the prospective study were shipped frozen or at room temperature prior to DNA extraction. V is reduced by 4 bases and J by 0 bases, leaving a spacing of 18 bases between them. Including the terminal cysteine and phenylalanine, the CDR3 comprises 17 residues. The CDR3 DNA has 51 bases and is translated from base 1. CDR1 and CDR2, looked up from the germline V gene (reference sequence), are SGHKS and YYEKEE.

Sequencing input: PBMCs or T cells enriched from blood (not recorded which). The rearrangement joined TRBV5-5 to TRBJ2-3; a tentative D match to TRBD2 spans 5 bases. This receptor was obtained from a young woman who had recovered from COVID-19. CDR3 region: CASSPYGLTASTDTQYF. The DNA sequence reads TGTGCCAGCAGCCCATACGGACTCACCGCCAGCACAGATACGCAGTATTTT.